This T cell receptor (beta chain) was found in a study of PD-L1 blockade in urothelial cancer. Overall study results and limits: TCR clonality was measured in pretreatment peripheral blood. Clonality below the median predicted better survival.

V was pared by 7 bases and J by 5 bases, with 7 bases of the junction left unmatched. This CDR3 has 14 residues. The germline gives CDR1 MDHEN, CDR2 SYDVKM. A remark on this clone: What it recognizes is unknown.

Measured with immunoSEQ multiplex PCR; TCRdb has only the in-frame clones, and not every one. Counted here are 90,000 to 120,000 clones, roughly nine tenths occurring once; the ten biggest clones make up 0.75% to 0.95%. This sequence originates from a woman of 80 years or more with urothelial cancer. The chain recombines TRBV28 with TRBJ2-1; 8 bases line up with TRBD2. The sequenced sample was PBMCs, obtained around atezolizumab (anti-PD-L1) treatment. CDR3 sequence (DNA): TGTGCCAGCACCCCAGGGACTAGAGACAATGAGCAGTTCTTC. It is translated as CASTPGTRDNEQFF.